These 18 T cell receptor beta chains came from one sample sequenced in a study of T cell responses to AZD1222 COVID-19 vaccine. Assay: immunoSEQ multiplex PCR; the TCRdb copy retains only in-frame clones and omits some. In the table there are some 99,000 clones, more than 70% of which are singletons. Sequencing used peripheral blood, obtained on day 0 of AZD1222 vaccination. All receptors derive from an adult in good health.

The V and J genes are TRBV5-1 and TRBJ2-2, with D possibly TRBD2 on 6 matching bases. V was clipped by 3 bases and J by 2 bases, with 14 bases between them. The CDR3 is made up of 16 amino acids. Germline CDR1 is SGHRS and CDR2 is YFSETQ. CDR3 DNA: TGCGCCAGCAGCTCGACTAGTGGTTTTAACACCGGGGAGCTGTTTTTT. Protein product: CASSSTSGFNTGELFF. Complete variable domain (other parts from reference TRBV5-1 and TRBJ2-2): KAGVTQTPRYLIKTRGQQVTLSCSPISGHRSVSWYQQTPGQGLQFLFEYFSETQRNKGNFPGRFSGRQFSNSRSEMNVSTLELGDSALYLCASSSTSGFNTGELFFGEGSRLTVL.

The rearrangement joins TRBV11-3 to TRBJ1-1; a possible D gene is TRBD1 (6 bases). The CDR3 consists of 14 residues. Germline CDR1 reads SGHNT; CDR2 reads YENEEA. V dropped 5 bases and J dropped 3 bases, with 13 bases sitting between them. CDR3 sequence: CASSQLRGDTEAFF. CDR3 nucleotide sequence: TGTGCCAGCAGCCAGTTGAGGGGGGACACTGAAGCTTTCTTT.

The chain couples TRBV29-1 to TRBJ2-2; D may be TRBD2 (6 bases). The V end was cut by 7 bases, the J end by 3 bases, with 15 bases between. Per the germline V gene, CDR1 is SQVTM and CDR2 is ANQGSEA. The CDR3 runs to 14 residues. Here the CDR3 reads CSGGRTTDTGELFF. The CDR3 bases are TGCAGCGGGGGGAGGACTACTGACACCGGGGAGCTGTTTTTT.

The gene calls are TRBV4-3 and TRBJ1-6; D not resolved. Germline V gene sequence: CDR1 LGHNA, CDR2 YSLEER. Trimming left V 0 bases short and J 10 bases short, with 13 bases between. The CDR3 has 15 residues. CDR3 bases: TGCGCCAGCAGCCAAGAAACTAGGGCGGAATCACCCCTCCACTTT. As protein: CASSQETRAESPLHF.

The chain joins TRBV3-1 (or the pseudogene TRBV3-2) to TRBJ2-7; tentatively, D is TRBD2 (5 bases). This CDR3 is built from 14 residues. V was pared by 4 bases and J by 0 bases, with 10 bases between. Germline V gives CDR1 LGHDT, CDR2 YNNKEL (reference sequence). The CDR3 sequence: CASSRGSYSYEQYF. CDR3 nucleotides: TGTGCCAGCAGCCGAGGGAGTTACTCCTACGAGCAGTACTTC.

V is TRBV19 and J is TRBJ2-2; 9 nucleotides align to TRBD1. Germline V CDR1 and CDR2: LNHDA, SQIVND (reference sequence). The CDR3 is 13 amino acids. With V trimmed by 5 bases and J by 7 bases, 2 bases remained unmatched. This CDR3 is CASSGTGIGELFF. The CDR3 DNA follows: TGTGCCAGTAGTGGGACAGGGATCGGGGAGCTGTTTTTT.

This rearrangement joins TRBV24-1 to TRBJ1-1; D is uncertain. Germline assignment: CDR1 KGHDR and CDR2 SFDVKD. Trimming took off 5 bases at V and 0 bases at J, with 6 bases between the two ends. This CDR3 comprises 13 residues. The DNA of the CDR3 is TGTGCCACCAGTGGCGGGGTGAACACTGAAGCTTTCTTT. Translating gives CATSGGVNTEAFF.

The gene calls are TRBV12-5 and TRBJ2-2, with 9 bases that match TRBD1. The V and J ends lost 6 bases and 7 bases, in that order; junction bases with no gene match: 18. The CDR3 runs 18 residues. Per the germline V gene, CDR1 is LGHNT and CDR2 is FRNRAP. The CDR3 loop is CASGPTIWDRAYSGELFF. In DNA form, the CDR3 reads TGTGCTAGTGGACCCACCATATGGGACAGGGCTTACAGCGGGGAGCTGTTTTTT.

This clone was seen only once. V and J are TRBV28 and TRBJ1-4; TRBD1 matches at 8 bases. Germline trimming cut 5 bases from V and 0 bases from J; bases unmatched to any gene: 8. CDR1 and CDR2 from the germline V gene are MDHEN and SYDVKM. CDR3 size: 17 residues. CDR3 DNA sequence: TGTGCCAGCAGTCCTTGGACAGGGCAGGCAACTAATGAAAAACTGTTTTTT. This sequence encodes CASSPWTGQATNEKLFF.

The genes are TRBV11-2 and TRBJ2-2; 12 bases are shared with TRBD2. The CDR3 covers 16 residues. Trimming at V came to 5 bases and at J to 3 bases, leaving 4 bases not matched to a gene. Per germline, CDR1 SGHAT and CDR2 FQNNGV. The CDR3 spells CASSLGTSGYTGELFF. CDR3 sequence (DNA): TGTGCCAGCAGCCTTGGGACTAGCGGGTACACCGGGGAGCTGTTTTTT.

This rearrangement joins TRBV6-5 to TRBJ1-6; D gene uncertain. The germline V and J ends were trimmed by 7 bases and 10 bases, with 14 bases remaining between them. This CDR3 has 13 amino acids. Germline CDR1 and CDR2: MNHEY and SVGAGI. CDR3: CASTKGGRSPLHF. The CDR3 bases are TGTGCCAGCACCAAAGGAGGGAGATCACCCCTCCACTTT.

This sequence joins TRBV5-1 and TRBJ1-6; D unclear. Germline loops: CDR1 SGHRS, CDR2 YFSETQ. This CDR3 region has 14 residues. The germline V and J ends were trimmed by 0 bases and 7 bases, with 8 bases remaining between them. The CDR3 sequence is CASSLERINSPLHF. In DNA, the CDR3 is TGCGCCAGCAGCTTGGAGCGGATCAATTCACCCCTCCACTTT.

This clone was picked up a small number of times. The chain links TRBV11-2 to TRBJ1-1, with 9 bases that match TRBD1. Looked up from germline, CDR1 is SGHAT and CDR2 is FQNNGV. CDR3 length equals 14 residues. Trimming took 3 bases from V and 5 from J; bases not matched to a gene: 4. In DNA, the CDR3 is TGTGCCAGCAGCTTTGGAGACAGGGGGACTGAAGCTTTCTTT. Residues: CASSFGDRGTEAFF.

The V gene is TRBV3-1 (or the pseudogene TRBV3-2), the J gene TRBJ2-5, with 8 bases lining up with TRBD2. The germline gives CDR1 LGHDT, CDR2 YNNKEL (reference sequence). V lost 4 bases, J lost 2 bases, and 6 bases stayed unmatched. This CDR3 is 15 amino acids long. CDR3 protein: CASSPGLGEQETQYF. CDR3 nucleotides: TGTGCCAGCAGCCCGGGACTAGGGGAACAAGAGACCCAGTACTTC.

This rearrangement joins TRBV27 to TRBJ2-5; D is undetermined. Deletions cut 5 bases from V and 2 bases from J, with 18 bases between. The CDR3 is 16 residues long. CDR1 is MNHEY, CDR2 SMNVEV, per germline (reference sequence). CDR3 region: CASSPLGVGLQETQYF. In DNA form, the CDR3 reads TGTGCCAGCAGTCCCCTTGGAGTTGGCTTGCAAGAGACCCAGTACTTC.

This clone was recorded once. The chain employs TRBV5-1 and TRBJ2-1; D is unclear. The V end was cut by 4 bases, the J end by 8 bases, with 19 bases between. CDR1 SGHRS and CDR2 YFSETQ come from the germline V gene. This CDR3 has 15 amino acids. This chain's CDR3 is CASSPQAWAADEQFF. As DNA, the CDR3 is TGCGCCAGCAGCCCGCAGGCTTGGGCCGCGGATGAGCAGTTCTTC. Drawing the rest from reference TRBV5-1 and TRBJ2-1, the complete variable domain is KAGVTQTPRYLIKTRGQQVTLSCSPISGHRSVSWYQQTPGQGLQFLFEYFSETQRNKGNFPGRFSGRQFSNSRSEMNVSTLELGDSALYLCASSPQAWAADEQFFGPGTRLTVL.

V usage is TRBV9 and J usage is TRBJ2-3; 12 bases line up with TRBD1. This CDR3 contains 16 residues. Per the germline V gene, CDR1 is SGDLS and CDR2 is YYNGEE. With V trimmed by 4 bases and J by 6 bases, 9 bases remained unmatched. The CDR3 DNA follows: TGTGCCAGCAGCAAAACGGGACAGGGGGCATCTGATACGCAGTATTTT. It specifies CASSKTGQGASDTQYF. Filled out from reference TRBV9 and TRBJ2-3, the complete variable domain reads DSGVTQTPKHLITATGQRVTLRCSPRSGDLSVYWYQQSLDQGLQFLIQYYNGEERAKGNILERFSAQQFPDLHSELNLSSLELGDSALYFCASSKTGQGASDTQYFGPGTRLTVL.

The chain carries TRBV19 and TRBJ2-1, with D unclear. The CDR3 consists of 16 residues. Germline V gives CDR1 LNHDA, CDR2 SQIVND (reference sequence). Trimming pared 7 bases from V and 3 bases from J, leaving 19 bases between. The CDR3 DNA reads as TGTGCCAGTAAGGCGAAAAGAGAGACTTACTACAATGAGCAGTTCTTC. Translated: CASKAKRETYYNEQFF.